This T cell receptor (beta chain) was sequenced for a study of technical replicates of blood from a few donors. Here immunoSEQ multiplex PCR was the method, and the copy in TCRdb shows in-frame clones only, minus some. Of over 60,000 clones in the sample, roughly 93% are singletons; the top ten hold 0.25%. CDR3 size: 15 residues. Germline CDR1 MDHEN, CDR2 SYDVKM. Trimming left V 7 bases short and J 2 bases short, with 18 bases between. This chain uses TRBV28 with TRBJ2-7, with D perhaps matching TRBD2 (5 bases). Sequencing was done on a sample of T cells isolated from PBMCs. The TCR sequence derives from a human donor in good health. This CDR3 reads CASTPFTGSTYEQYF. CDR3 in DNA: TGTGCCAGCACTCCATTCACGGGGTCGACCTACGAGCAGTACTTC.